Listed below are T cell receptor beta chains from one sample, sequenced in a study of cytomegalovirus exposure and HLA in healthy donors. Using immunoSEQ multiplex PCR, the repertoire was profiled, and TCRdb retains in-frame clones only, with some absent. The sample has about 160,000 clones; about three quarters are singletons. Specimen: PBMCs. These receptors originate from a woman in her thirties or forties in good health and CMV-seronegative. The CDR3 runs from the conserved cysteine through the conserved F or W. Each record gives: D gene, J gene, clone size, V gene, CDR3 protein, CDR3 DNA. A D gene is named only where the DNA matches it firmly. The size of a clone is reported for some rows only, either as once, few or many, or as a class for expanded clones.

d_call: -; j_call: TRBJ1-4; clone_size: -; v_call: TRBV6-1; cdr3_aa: CASEDRGGGEKLFF; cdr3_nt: TGTGCCAGCGAAGATCGGGGAGGCGGTGAAAAACTGTTTTTT
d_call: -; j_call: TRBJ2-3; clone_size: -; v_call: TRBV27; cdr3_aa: CASSLLGGQDTQYF; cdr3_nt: TGTGCCAGCAGTTTATTGGGGGGGCAAGATACGCAGTATTTT
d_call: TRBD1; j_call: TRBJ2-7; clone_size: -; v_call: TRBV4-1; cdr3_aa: CASSQTGGYEQYF; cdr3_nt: TGCGCCAGCAGCCAGACAGGGGGTTACGAGCAGTACTTC
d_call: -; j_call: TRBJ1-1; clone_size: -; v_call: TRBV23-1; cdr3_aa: CASSPFRQPIGAFF; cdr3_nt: TGCGCCAGCAGCCCATTTCGACAGCCTATCGGAGCTTTCTTT
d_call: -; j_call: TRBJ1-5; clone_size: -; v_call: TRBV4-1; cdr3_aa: CASSQGAWIQPQHF; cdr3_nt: TGCGCCAGCAGCCAAGGGGCCTGGATACAGCCCCAGCATTTT
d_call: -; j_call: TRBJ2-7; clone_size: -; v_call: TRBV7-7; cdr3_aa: CASSLASGSYEQYF; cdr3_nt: TGTGCCAGCAGCTTAGCGTCGGGTTCCTACGAGCAGTACTTC
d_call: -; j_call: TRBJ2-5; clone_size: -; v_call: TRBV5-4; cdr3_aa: CASSSQTDAQETQYF; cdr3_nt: TGTGCCAGCAGCTCCCAGACAGATGCCCAAGAGACCCAGTACTTC
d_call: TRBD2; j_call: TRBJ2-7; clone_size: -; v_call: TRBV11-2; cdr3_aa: CASSFKQALAGGYYEQYF; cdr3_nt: TGTGCCAGCAGCTTCAAACAGGCTCTAGCGGGGGGGTACTACGAGCAGTACTTC
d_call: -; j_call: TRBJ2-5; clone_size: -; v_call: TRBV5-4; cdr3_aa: CASSQDRDFKETQYF; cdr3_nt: TGTGCCAGCAGTCAAGACCGGGACTTTAAAGAGACCCAGTACTTC
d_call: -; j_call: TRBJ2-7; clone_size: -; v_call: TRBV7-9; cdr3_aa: CASSPGQAEEEQYF; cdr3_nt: TGTGCCAGCAGCCCAGGACAAGCCGAAGAAGAGCAGTACTTC
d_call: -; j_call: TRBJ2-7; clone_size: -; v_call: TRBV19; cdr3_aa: CASSNRKAQYF; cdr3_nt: TGTGCCAGTAGTAACAGGAAAGCGCAGTACTTC
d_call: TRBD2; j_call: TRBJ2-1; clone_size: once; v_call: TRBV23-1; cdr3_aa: CASSQSMTSGGESYNEQFF; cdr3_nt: TGCGCCAGCAGTCAATCGATGACTAGCGGGGGCGAATCCTACAATGAGCAGTTCTTC
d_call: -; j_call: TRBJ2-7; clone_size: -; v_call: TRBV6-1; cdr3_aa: CASSEGAYEQYF; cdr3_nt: TGTGCCAGCAGTGAGGGAGCCTACGAGCAGTACTTC
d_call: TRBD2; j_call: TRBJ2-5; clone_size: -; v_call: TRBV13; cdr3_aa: CASSQRRGGETQYF; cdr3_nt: TGTGCCAGCAGCCAGAGGCGGGGGGGAGAGACCCAGTACTTC
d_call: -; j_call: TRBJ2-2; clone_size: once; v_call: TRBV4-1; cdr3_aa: CASSQDMNRKNTGELFF; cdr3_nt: TGCGCCAGCAGCCAAGATATGAACAGAAAAAACACCGGGGAGCTGTTTTTT
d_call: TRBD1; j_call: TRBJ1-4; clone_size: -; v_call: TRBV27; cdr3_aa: CASSLTGANEKLFF; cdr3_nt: TGTGCCAGCAGTTTAACAGGGGCCAATGAAAAACTGTTTTTT
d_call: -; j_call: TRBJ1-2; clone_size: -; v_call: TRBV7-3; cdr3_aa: CASSLNPRGGYTF; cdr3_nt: TGTGCCAGCAGCTTAAATCCCAGGGGTGGCTACACCTTC
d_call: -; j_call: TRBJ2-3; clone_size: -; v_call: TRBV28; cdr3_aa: CASRTSTDTQYF; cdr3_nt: TGTGCCAGCAGGACTAGCACAGATACGCAGTATTTT
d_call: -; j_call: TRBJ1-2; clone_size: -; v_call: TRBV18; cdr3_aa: CASSPTTQGFRNYGYTF; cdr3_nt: TGTGCCAGCTCACCGACGACACAGGGTTTCAGAAACTATGGCTACACCTTC
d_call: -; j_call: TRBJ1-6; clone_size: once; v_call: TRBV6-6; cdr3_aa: CASTQGQTYNSPLHF; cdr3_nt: TGTGCCAGCACACAGGGACAAACGTATAATTCACCCCTCCACTTT
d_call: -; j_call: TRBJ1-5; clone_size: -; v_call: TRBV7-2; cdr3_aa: CASSQTGHNQPQHF; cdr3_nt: TGTGCCAGCAGCCAAACAGGCCACAATCAGCCCCAGCATTTT
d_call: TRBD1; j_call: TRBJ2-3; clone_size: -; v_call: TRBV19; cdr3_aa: CASTPQTGSLSDTQYF; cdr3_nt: TGTGCCAGTACCCCTCAGACAGGGAGTTTATCAGATACGCAGTATTTT
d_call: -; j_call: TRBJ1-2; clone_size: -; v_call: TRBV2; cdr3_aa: CASSADRYYYGYTF; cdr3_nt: TGTGCCAGCAGTGCGGACAGATACTACTATGGCTACACCTTC
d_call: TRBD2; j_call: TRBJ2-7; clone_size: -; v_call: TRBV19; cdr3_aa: CASSMGPSGHYEQYF; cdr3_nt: TGTGCCAGTAGTATGGGTCCTAGCGGACATTACGAGCAGTACTTC